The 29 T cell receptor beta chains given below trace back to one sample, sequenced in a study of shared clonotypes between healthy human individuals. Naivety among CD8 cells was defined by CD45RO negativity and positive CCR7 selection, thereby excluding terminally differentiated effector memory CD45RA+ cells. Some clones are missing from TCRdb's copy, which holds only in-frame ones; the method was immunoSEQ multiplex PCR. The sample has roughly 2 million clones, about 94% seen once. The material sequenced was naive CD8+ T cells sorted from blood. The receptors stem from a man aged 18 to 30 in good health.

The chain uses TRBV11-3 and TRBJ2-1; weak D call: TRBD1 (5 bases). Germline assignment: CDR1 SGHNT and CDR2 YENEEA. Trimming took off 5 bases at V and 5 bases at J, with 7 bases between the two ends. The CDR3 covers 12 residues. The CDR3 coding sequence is TGTGCCAGCAGCGGGGCCGACAATGAGCAGTTCTTC. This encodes CASSGADNEQFF.

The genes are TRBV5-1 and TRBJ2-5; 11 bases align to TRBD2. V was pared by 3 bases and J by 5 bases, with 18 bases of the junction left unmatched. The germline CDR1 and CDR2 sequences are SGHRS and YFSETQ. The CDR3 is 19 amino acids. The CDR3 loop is CASSSLTGTSGPPGETQYF. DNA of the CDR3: TGCGCCAGCAGCTCTCTAACCGGGACTAGCGGACCTCCCGGTGAGACCCAGTACTTC.

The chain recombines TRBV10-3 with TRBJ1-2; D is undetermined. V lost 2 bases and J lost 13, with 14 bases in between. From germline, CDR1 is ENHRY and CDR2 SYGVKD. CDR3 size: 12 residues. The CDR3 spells CAISETDDICTF. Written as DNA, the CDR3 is TGTGCCATCAGTGAGACGGACGACATCTGCACCTTC.

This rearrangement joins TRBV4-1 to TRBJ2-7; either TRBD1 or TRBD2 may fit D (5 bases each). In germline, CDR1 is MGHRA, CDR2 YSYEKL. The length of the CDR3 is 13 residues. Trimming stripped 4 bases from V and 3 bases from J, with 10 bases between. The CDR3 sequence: CASSPGRNYEQYF. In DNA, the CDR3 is TGCGCCAGCAGCCCGGGACGGAACTACGAGCAGTACTTC.

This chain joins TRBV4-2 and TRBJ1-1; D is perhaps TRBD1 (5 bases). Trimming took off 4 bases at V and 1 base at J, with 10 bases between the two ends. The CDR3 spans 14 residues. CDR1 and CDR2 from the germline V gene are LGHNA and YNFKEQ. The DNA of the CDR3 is TGTGCCAGCAGCCCCGAGGGACCGAACACTGAAGCTTTCTTT. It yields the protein CASSPEGPNTEAFF.

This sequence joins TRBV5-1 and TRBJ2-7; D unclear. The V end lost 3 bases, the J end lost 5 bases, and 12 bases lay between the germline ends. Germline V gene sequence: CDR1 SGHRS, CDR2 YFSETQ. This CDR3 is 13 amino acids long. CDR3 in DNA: TGCGCCAGCAGCTGGGTTTCGACGGACGAGCAGTACTTC. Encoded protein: CASSWVSTDEQYF. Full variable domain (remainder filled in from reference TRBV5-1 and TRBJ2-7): KAGVTQTPRYLIKTRGQQVTLSCSPISGHRSVSWYQQTPGQGLQFLFEYFSETQRNKGNFPGRFSGRQFSNSRSEMNVSTLELGDSALYLCASSWVSTDEQYFGPGTRLTVT.

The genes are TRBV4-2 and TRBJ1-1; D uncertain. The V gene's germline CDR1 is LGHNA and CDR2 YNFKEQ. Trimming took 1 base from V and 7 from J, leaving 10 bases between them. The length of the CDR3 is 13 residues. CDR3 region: CASSQVVGFEAFF. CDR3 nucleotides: TGTGCCAGCAGCCAAGTCGTAGGGTTTGAAGCTTTCTTT.

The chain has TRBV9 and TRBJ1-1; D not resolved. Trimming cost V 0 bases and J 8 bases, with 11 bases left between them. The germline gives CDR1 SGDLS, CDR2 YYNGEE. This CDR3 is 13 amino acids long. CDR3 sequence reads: CASSVVPGKEAFF. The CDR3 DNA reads TGTGCCAGCAGCGTAGTTCCCGGCAAAGAAGCTTTCTTT. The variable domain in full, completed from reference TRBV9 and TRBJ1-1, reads DSGVTQTPKHLITATGQRVTLRCSPRSGDLSVYWYQQSLDQGLQFLIQYYNGEERAKGNILERFSAQQFPDLHSELNLSSLELGDSALYFCASSVVPGKEAFFGQGTRLTVV.

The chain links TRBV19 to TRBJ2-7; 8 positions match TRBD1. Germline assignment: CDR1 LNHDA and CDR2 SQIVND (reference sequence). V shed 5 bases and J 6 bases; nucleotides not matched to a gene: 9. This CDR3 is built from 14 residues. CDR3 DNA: TGTGCCAGTAGTTTGGACAGGGATAACTTCGAGCAGTACTTC. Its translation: CASSLDRDNFEQYF.

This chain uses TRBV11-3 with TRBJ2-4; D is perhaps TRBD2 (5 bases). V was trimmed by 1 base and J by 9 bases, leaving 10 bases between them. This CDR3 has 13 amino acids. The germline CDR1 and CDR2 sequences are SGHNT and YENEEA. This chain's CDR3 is CASSLGVGSIQYF. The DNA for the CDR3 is TGTGCCAGCAGCTTAGGGGTGGGGAGCATTCAGTACTTC.

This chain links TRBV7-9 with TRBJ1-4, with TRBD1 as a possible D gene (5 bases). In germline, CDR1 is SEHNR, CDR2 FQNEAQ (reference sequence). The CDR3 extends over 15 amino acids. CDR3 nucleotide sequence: TGTGCTTCGCGGGGTTCCCAGGGTGAGGATGAAAAACTGTTTTTT. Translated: CASRGSQGEDEKLFF.

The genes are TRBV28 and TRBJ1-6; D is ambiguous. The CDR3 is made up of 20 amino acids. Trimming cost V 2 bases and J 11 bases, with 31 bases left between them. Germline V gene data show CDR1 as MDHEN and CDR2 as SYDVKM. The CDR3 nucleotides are TGTGCCAGCAGTTTACGGGGTGGAGTTCTAATTCTACACCCCTCCCCACCCCTCCACTTT. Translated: CASSLRGGVLILHPSPPLHF.

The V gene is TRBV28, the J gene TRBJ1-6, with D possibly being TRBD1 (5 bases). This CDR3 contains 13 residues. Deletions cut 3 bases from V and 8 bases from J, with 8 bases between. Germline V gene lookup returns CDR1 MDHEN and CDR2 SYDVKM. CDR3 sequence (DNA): TGTGCCAGCAGTTTTTTGACAGATTCACCCCTCCACTTT. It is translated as CASSFLTDSPLHF.

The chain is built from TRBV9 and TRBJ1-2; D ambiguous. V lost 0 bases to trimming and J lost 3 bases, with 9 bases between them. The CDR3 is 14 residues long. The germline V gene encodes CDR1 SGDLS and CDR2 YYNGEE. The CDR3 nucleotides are TGTGCCAGCAGCGTAGCAGTTAGGGACTATGGCTACACCTTC. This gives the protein CASSVAVRDYGYTF.

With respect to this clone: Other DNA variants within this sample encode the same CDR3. CDR3 nucleotide sequence: TGCGCCAGCAGCTTGGCCCGGGGCAATGAGCAGTTCTTC. This translates into CASSLARGNEQFF. This chain links TRBV5-1 with TRBJ2-1; maybe TRBD2 (5 bases). CDR3 length equals 13 residues. Per the germline V gene, CDR1 is SGHRS and CDR2 is YFSETQ. The V and J ends lost 0 bases and 6 bases respectively, with 7 bases between them.

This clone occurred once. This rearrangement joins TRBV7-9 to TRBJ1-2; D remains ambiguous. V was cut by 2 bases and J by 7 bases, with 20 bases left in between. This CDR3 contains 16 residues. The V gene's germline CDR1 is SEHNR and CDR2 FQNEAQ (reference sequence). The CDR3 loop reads CASSLSLEAKAFGYTF. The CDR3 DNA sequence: TGTGCCAGCAGCTTATCTTTAGAGGCCAAGGCGTTTGGCTACACCTTC.

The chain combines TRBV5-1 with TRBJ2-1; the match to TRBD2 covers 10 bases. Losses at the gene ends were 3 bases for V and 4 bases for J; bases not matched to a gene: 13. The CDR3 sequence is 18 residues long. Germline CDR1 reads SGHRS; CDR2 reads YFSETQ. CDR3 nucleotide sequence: TGCGCCAGCAGCTATCCGGGACTAGCGTTCGCGGAATACAATGAGCAGTTCTTC. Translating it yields CASSYPGLAFAEYNEQFF.

The CDR3 DNA is TGTGCCAGCAGTGAAGGGGACCTGGGGGCTTTTCCCTACGAGCAGTACTTC. Translating gives CASSEGDLGAFPYEQYF. The chain links TRBV6-1 to TRBJ2-7; D may be TRBD1 (6 bases). CDR1 and CDR2 (germline): MNHNS, SASEGT. This CDR3 spans 17 amino acids. Trimming removed 1 base from V and 2 bases from J, with 18 bases in between.

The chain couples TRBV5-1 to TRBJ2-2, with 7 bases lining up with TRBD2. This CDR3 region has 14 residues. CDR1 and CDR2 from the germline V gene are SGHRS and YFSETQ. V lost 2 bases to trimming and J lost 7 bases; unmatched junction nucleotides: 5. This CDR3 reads CASSFRGGGGELFF. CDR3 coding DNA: TGCGCCAGCAGCTTCCGCGGGGGTGGCGGGGAGCTGTTTTTT.

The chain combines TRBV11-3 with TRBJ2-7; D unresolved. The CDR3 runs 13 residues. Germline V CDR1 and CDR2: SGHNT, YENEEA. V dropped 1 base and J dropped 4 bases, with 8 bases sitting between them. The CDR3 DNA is TGTGCCAGCAGCTTAGGTTCAAGATACGAGCAGTACTTC. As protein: CASSLGSRYEQYF.

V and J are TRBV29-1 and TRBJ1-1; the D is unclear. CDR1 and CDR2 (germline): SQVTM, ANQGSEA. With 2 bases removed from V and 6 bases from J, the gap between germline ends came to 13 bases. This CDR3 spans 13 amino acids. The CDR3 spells CSVELLYAAEAFF. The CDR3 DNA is TGCAGCGTTGAACTACTATATGCGGCTGAAGCTTTCTTT. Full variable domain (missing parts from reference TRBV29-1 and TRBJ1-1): SAVISQKPSRDICQRGTSLTIQCQVDSQVTMMFWYRQQPGQSLTLIATANQGSEATYESGFVIDKFPISRPNLTFSTLTVSNMSPEDSSIYLCSVELLYAAEAFFGQGTRLTVV.

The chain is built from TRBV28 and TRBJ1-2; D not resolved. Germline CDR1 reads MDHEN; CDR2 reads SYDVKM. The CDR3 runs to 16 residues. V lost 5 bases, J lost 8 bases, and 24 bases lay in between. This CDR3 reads CASSPPPVQIPQGYTF. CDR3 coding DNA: TGTGCCAGCAGTCCCCCTCCGGTACAGATTCCTCAGGGCTACACCTTC.

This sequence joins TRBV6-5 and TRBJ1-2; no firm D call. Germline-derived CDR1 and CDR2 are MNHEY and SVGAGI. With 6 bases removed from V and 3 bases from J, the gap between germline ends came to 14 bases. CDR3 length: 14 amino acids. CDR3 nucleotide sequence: TGTGCCAGCAGCCGTGGACCGCCCGACTATGGCTACACCTTC. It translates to CASSRGPPDYGYTF.

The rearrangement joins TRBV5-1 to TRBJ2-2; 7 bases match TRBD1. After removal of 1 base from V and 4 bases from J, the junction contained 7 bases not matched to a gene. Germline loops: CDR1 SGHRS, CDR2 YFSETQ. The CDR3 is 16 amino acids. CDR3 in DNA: TGCGCCAGCAGCTTGACAGGGGCACTGGGCACCGGGGAGCTGTTTTTT. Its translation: CASSLTGALGTGELFF.

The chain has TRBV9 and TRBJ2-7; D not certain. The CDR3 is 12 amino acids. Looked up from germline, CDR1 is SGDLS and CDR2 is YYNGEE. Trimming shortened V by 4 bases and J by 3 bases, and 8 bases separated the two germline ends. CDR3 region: CASSLNSYEQYF. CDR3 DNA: TGTGCCAGCAGCCTCAACAGCTACGAGCAGTACTTC.

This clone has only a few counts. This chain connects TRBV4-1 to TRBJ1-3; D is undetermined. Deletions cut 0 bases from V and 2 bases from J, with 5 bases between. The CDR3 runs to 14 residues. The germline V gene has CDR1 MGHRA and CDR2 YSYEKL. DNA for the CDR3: TGCGCCAGCAGCCAAGATCGGGCTGGAAACACCATATATTTT. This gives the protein CASSQDRAGNTIYF.

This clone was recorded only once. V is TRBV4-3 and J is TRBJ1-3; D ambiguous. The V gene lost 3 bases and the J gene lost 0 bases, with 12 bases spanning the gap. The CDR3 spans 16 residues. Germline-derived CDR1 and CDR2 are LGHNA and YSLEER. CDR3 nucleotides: TGCGCCAGCAGCCAGAACCGGGCCGACTCTGGAAACACCATATATTTT. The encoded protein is CASSQNRADSGNTIYF.

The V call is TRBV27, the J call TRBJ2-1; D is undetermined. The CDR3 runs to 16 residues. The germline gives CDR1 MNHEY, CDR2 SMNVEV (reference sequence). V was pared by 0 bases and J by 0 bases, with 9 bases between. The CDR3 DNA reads TGTGCCAGCAGTTTATCGGTGGGTAACTCCTACAATGAGCAGTTCTTC. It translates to CASSLSVGNSYNEQFF.

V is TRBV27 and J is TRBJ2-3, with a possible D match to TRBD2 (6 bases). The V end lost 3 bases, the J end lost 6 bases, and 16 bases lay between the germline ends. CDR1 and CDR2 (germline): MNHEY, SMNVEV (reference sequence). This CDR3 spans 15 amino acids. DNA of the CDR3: TGTGCCAGCAGTTTTGGATCACTAGCAGGGGATACGCAGTATTTT. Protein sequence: CASSFGSLAGDTQYF.